A selection of T cell receptor beta chains follows, all from one sample in a study of tumor-infiltrating lymphocytes in primary liver carcinoma. MiXCR, applied by TCRdb to the multiplex PCR reads, yields one record per CDR3 protein. The data hold some 180,000 distinct CDR3 sequences, with over 45% observed a single time. The material sequenced was peripheral blood. Source of these receptors: a man between 35 and 55 years old with primary liver carcinoma and hepatitis B virus infection. Each CDR3 is given with its conserved first and last residue. The D gene is left open where the match is weak. Only part of the rows carry a size: once, few, many, or a class if the clone is expanded.

v_gene: TRBV10-3; abundance: few; d_gene: .; j_gene: TRBJ2-5; CDR3aa: CAISSRAEGETQYF; CDR3nt: TGTGCCATCAGTAGCCGGGCCGAAGGGGAGACCCAGTACTTC
v_gene: TRBV5-1; abundance: .; d_gene: TRBD2; j_gene: TRBJ2-1; CDR3aa: CASSLETSGGSYNEQFF; CDR3nt: TGCGCCAGCAGCTTGGAGACTAGCGGGGGATCCTACAATGAGCAGTTCTTC
v_gene: TRBV4-1; abundance: .; d_gene: .; j_gene: TRBJ2-1; CDR3aa: CARSQGGLTYNEQFF; CDR3nt: TGCGCCAGAAGCCAAGGAGGACTTACTTACAATGAGCAGTTCTTC
v_gene: TRBV6-6; abundance: many; d_gene: TRBD1; j_gene: TRBJ2-3; CDR3aa: CASSYFRGKASDTQYF; CDR3nt: TGTGCCAGCAGTTACTTCAGGGGGAAAGCTTCAGATACGCAGTATTTT
v_gene: TRBV5-4; abundance: once; d_gene: TRBD2; j_gene: TRBJ2-1; CDR3aa: CASSLGGRVYNGQFF; CDR3nt: TGTGCCAGCAGCTTAGGCGGGAGGGTATACAATGGGCAGTTCTTC
v_gene: TRBV28; abundance: .; d_gene: .; j_gene: TRBJ2-3; CDR3aa: CASRMGPGSTTDTQYF; CDR3nt: TGTGCCAGCAGGATGGGGCCGGGTTCTACTACAGATACGCAGTATTTT
v_gene: TRBV12-3/TRBV12-4; abundance: .; d_gene: TRBD1; j_gene: TRBJ2-3; CDR3aa: CASKTGDSTDTQYF; CDR3nt: TGTGCCAGTAAGACAGGGGACAGCACAGATACGCAGTATTTT
v_gene: TRBV6-1; abundance: few; d_gene: TRBD2; j_gene: TRBJ2-5; CDR3aa: CAGRLAGAETQYF; CDR3nt: TGTGCCGGCCGACTAGCGGGAGCGGAGACCCAGTACTTC
v_gene: TRBV4-2; abundance: .; d_gene: .; j_gene: TRBJ1-2; CDR3aa: CASSQDLSAGVSYTF; CDR3nt: TGTGCCAGCAGCCAAGATCTTTCGGCCGGGGTTTCCTACACCTTC
v_gene: TRBV18; abundance: few; d_gene: .; j_gene: TRBJ2-5; CDR3aa: CASSPLDNQETQYF; CDR3nt: TGTGCCAGCTCACCTCTGGACAACCAAGAGACCCAGTACTTC
v_gene: TRBV29-1; abundance: many; d_gene: .; j_gene: TRBJ1-2; CDR3aa: CSVEDGTAGRGYTF; CDR3nt: TGCAGCGTTGAAGACGGTACGGCAGGGAGAGGCTACACCTTC
v_gene: TRBV28; abundance: .; d_gene: TRBD1; j_gene: TRBJ2-5; CDR3aa: CASSSTDRESVTQYF; CDR3nt: TGTGCCAGCAGCTCGACGGACAGGGAGTCAGTGACCCAGTACTTC
v_gene: TRBV7-9; abundance: .; d_gene: .; j_gene: TRBJ2-2; CDR3aa: CASSLSAWELFF; CDR3nt: TGTGCCAGCAGCTTATCTGCCTGGGAGCTGTTTTTT
v_gene: TRBV7-8; abundance: .; d_gene: TRBD2; j_gene: TRBJ2-1; CDR3aa: CASSTRSSGSIREQFF; CDR3nt: TGTGCCAGCAGCACCCGGAGTAGCGGGAGTATACGTGAGCAGTTCTTC
v_gene: TRBV11-2; abundance: many; d_gene: .; j_gene: TRBJ2-7; CDR3aa: CASSLYRQSPYEQYF; CDR3nt: TGTGCCAGCAGCTTATATAGACAGAGTCCCTACGAGCAGTACTTC
v_gene: TRBV11-2; abundance: .; d_gene: .; j_gene: TRBJ2-6; CDR3aa: CASSLFGTLSGANVLTF; CDR3nt: TGTGCAAGCAGCTTATTCGGGACACTATCTGGGGCCAACGTCCTGACTTTC
v_gene: TRBV4-2; abundance: .; d_gene: .; j_gene: TRBJ2-5; CDR3aa: CASSQDTSGEAQYF; CDR3nt: TGTGCCAGCAGCCAAGATACGTCTGGGGAGGCCCAGTACTTC
v_gene: TRBV12-3/TRBV12-4; abundance: .; d_gene: .; j_gene: TRBJ2-7; CDR3aa: CASTFGRYPYEQYF; CDR3nt: TGTGCCAGCACCTTCGGCAGGTACCCCTACGAGCAGTACTTC
v_gene: TRBV11-2; abundance: many; d_gene: .; j_gene: TRBJ2-7; CDR3aa: CASKPGHSSYEQYF; CDR3nt: TGTGCCTCTAAACCGGGGCATAGCTCCTACGAGCAGTACTTC
v_gene: TRBV7-9; abundance: .; d_gene: TRBD1; j_gene: TRBJ1-2; CDR3aa: CASSPGTGRGYTF; CDR3nt: TGTGCCAGCAGCCCCGGGACAGGGCGCGGCTACACCTTC
v_gene: TRBV6-5; abundance: .; d_gene: .; j_gene: TRBJ1-5; CDR3aa: CTSSLGEGWGQPQHF; CDR3nt: TGTACCAGCAGCCTCGGGGAGGGATGGGGACAGCCCCAGCATTTT
v_gene: TRBV11-2; abundance: many; d_gene: .; j_gene: TRBJ2-7; CDR3aa: CASSYPGLSSYEQYF; CDR3nt: TGTGCCAGCAGCTACCCGGGACTCAGCTCCTACGAGCAGTACTTC
v_gene: TRBV4-1; abundance: .; d_gene: TRBD1; j_gene: TRBJ2-2; CDR3aa: CASSKKSMGTVNTGELFF; CDR3nt: TGCGCCAGCAGCAAGAAGAGCATGGGGACAGTTAACACCGGGGAGCTGTTTTTT
v_gene: TRBV5-6; abundance: few; d_gene: .; j_gene: TRBJ1-3; CDR3aa: CASSLEGIWNTIYF; CDR3nt: TGTGCCAGCAGCTTGGAGGGCATCTGGAACACCATATATTTT
v_gene: TRBV7-9; abundance: .; d_gene: .; j_gene: TRBJ2-7; CDR3aa: CASSSRPGYEQYF; CDR3nt: TGTGCCAGCAGCTCCCGACCTGGTTACGAGCAGTACTTC
v_gene: TRBV11-2; abundance: .; d_gene: TRBD2; j_gene: TRBJ2-5; CDR3aa: CASIPPGLAGGETQYF; CDR3nt: TGTGCCAGCATCCCCCCGGGACTAGCGGGAGGTGAGACCCAGTACTTC
v_gene: TRBV2; abundance: .; d_gene: .; j_gene: TRBJ2-6; CDR3aa: CASSDISGANVLTF; CDR3nt: TGTGCCAGCAGTGACATCTCTGGGGCCAACGTCCTGACTTTC